Presented here are 29 T cell receptor beta chains from one specimen sequenced in a study of CD8 T cells in Susac syndrome. Random hexamers were used to reverse transcribe 0.5 to 1 ug of RNA. TCRdb used MiXCR to reprocess the immunoSEQ multiplex PCR reads, holding one entry per CDR3 protein. Counted here are around 270,000 distinct CDR3 sequences, approximately 90% occurring once; the ten biggest clones make up roughly 0.2%. The sequencing input was CD8+ T cells from PBMCs. These receptors were collected from a human donor with multiple sclerosis.

The chain is built from TRBV6-2 or TRBV6-3 and TRBJ2-1; TRBD1 aligns across 7 bases. Germline V gene lookup returns CDR1 MNHEY and CDR2 SVGEGT. The CDR3 sequence is 14 residues long. The ends lost 6 bases at V and 6 bases at J; junction bases unmatched: 8. CDR3 in amino acids: CASSRDREGNEQFF. CDR3 nucleotide sequence: TGTGCCAGCAGCCGCGACAGGGAAGGCAATGAGCAGTTCTTC.

The rearrangement uses TRBV2 and TRBJ2-7; D possibly uses TRBD1 or TRBD2 (5 bases each). This CDR3 region has 15 residues. CDR1 is SNHLY, CDR2 FYNNEI, per germline. V was clipped by 1 base and J by 3 bases, with 13 bases between them. The CDR3: CASSEEVGRSYEQYF. CDR3 nucleotides: TGTGCCAGCAGTGAAGAGGTGGGACGAAGCTACGAGCAGTACTTC.

J is TRBJ2-1 and V is TRBV20-1, with D possibly being TRBD1 or TRBD2 (6 bases each). The CDR3 totals 18 residues. Trimming removed 0 bases from V and 8 bases from J, with 26 bases in between. Germline CDR1 DFQATT, CDR2 SNEGSKA (reference sequence). The CDR3 DNA follows: TGCAGTGCTAGAGAGCGACTCGGGGGCGCGGCCCGGGGCCATGAGCAGTTCTTC. Its protein is CSARERLGGAARGHEQFF.

V gene TRBV25-1 combines with J gene TRBJ1-2; D possibly corresponds to TRBD1 (5 bases). This CDR3 spans 12 amino acids. Per the germline V gene, CDR1 is MGHDK and CDR2 is SYGVNS. The V gene lost 4 bases and the J gene lost 8 bases, with 11 bases spanning the gap. The CDR3 loop is CASSVGTHGYTF. For the CDR3, the DNA is TGTGCCAGCAGTGTCGGGACTCACGGCTACACCTTC.

This clonotype was recorded a few times. The chain uses TRBV11-2 and TRBJ2-1; D unclear. The CDR3 runs 15 residues. Trimming took off 0 bases at V and 0 bases at J, with 6 bases between the two ends. The germline gives CDR1 SGHAT, CDR2 FQNNGV. CDR3 nucleotides: TGTGCCAGCAGCTTAGAAGCGACCTCCTACAATGAGCAGTTCTTC. It encodes CASSLEATSYNEQFF.

The chain joins TRBV19 to TRBJ1-5, with 10 bases matching TRBD1. Germline V lookup: CDR1 LNHDA, CDR2 SQIVND (reference sequence). CDR3 size: 16 residues. Losses at the gene ends were 10 bases for V and 0 bases for J; bases not matched to a gene: 9. As DNA, the CDR3 is TGTGCCACTTCCCGGGACAGGGGTTATAGCAATCAGCCCCAGCATTTT. Its protein is CATSRDRGYSNQPQHF. Full variable domain (missing parts from reference TRBV19 and TRBJ1-5): DGGITQSPKYLFRKEGQNVTLSCEQNLNHDAMYWYRQDPGQGLRLIYYSQIVNDFQKGDIAEGYSVSREKKESFPLTVTSAQKNPTAFYLCATSRDRGYSNQPQHFGDGTRLSIL.

This rearrangement joins TRBV19 to TRBJ1-2; tentatively, D is TRBD1 (5 bases). CDR3 length equals 13 residues. V was shortened by 3 bases and J by 6 bases, with 11 bases between the two germline ends. In germline, CDR1 is LNHDA, CDR2 SQIVND (reference sequence). In nucleotides, the CDR3 is TGTGCCAGTAGTATTTTAGGGACGGATGGCTACACCTTC. Translation gives CASSILGTDGYTF.

V gene TRBV4-3 combines with J gene TRBJ2-3, with D possibly TRBD2 on 7 matching bases. V lost 2 bases, J lost 2 bases, and 14 bases lay in between. Germline assignment: CDR1 LGHNA and CDR2 YSLEER. This CDR3 is built from 16 residues. CDR3 nucleotide sequence: TGCGCCAGCAGCCAATTGGCGGGGGCCTTCACAGATACGCAGTATTTT. Amino acids: CASSQLAGAFTDTQYF.

The chain employs TRBV25-1 and TRBJ1-4; TRBD1 might be the D (5 bases). V dropped 5 bases and J dropped 7 bases, with 11 bases sitting between them. The CDR3 length is 13 residues. From germline, CDR1 is MGHDK and CDR2 SYGVNS. The CDR3 DNA follows: TGTGCCAGCAGTTTAGCGACAGCTGAAAAACTGTTTTTT. This sequence encodes CASSLATAEKLFF.

This chain connects TRBV12-5 to TRBJ2-1, with TRBD1 matching 8 bases. Germline CDR1 and CDR2: LGHNT and FRNRAP. V trimming: 2 bases; J trimming: 0 bases; junction bases outside the gene matches: 0. The CDR3 has 15 residues. DNA of the CDR3: TGTGCTAGTGGTTTGACAGGGGGCTCCTACAATGAGCAGTTCTTC. Protein: CASGLTGGSYNEQFF.

This rearrangement joins TRBV20-1 to TRBJ2-1; TRBD2 matches at 11 bases. With 5 bases clipped from V and 9 bases from J, the junction kept 6 bases outside the gene matches. In germline, CDR1 is DFQATT, CDR2 SNEGSKA (reference sequence). The CDR3 loop spans 13 amino acids. The CDR3 DNA reads TGCAGTGCTGATAGCGGGGGGGTTATTGAGCAGTTCTTC. This sequence encodes CSADSGGVIEQFF.

The chain combines TRBV4-3 with TRBJ1-6; TRBD1 is a possible D gene (5 bases). Trimming took 5 bases from V and 7 from J, leaving 12 bases between them. The germline CDR1 and CDR2 sequences are LGHNA and YSLEER. The CDR3 is 14 amino acids. CDR3 amino acids: CASSTGTQNSPLHF. DNA of the CDR3: TGCGCCAGCAGCACCGGGACTCAAAATTCACCCCTCCACTTT.

The rearrangement links TRBV29-1 to TRBJ2-1; D may be TRBD1 (6 bases). In germline, CDR1 is SQVTM, CDR2 ANQGSEA. Trimming removed 5 bases at V and 5 bases at J, with 22 bases between. This CDR3 has 16 residues. The CDR3, as DNA: TGCAGCGTTATCTTAATCGCAGGGGCGGTGGACAATGAGCAGTTCTTC. Protein: CSVILIAGAVDNEQFF.

This clonotype has a single count. The J gene is TRBJ2-1, the V gene TRBV12-3 or TRBV12-4; 7 nucleotides agree with TRBD2. After removal of 3 bases from V and 6 bases from J, the junction contained 8 bases not matched to a gene. The CDR3 spans 15 residues. CDR3 bases: TGTGCCAGCAGTTTTGGCGGGGGACCCGCCAATGAGCAGTTCTTC. Encoded protein: CASSFGGGPANEQFF.

This chain links TRBV2 with TRBJ2-7, with 7 bases identical to TRBD2. Germline lookup yields CDR1 SNHLY and CDR2 FYNNEI. V shed 10 bases, J shed 3 bases, and the junction held 6 bases outside the gene matches. This CDR3 has 12 amino acids. For the CDR3, the DNA is TGTGCCAACGGGGGGAACAGCTACGAGCAGTACTTC. The encoded protein is CANGGNSYEQYF.

V gene TRBV7-6 combines with J gene TRBJ1-5, with a possible D match to TRBD1 (5 bases). The CDR3 is made up of 15 amino acids. Germline loops: CDR1 SGHVS, CDR2 FNYEAQ. V was shortened by 5 bases and J by 0 bases, with 11 bases between the two germline ends. The CDR3 nucleotides read TGTGCCAGCAGCCCTACAGGTTATAGCAATCAGCCCCAGCATTTT. As protein: CASSPTGYSNQPQHF.

As for this clonotype: The junction departs from the called germline gene at one end, perhaps through a read error. The chain couples TRBV12-3 or TRBV12-4 to TRBJ2-2; D is uncertain. This CDR3 has 13 amino acids. This chain's CDR3 is CTSSTTAPGELFF. CDR3 nucleotides: TGTACCAGCAGCACCACAGCGCCCGGGGAGCTGTTTTTT.

V and J are TRBV6-5 and TRBJ2-7; tentative D call: TRBD1 (5 bases). This CDR3 has 14 amino acids. Trimming took off 2 bases at V and 3 bases at J, with 11 bases between the two ends. Germline-derived CDR1 and CDR2 are MNHEY and SVGAGI. The CDR3 loop is CASSYRNRLYEQYF. CDR3 coding DNA: TGTGCCAGCAGTTACCGAAACAGGCTCTACGAGCAGTACTTC.

The chain couples TRBV4-3 to TRBJ2-1; 9 bases line up with TRBD1. V dropped 2 bases and J dropped 7; count of bases not matched to a gene: 9. Per germline, CDR1 LGHNA and CDR2 YSLEER. The CDR3 runs 16 residues. Here the CDR3 DNA reads TGCGCCAGCAGCCAACTTGGGACAGGGTCTCGGAATGAGCAGTTCTTC. Protein: CASSQLGTGSRNEQFF.

This clonotype was counted once. The chain links TRBV19 to TRBJ2-1, with TRBD2 matching over 12 bases. Germline CDR1 reads LNHDA; CDR2 reads SQIVND (reference sequence). This CDR3 region has 17 residues. The ends lost 3 bases at V and 4 bases at J; junction bases unmatched: 7. Written as DNA, the CDR3 is TGTGCCAGTAGTATTCTACTAGCGGGAGGTAGGTACAATGAGCAGTTCTTC. Translating it yields CASSILLAGGRYNEQFF.

CDR3 sequence (DNA): TGTGCCAGCAGCTTGTCCCCCCTCGGGACAGATACGCAGTATTTT. Translation: CASSLSPLGTDTQYF. The chain employs TRBV7-2 and TRBJ2-3; D remains ambiguous. Trimming shortened V by 3 bases and J by 3 bases, and 13 bases separated the two germline ends. CDR1 SGHTA and CDR2 FQGNSA come from the germline V gene. CDR3 length equals 15 residues.

The chain employs TRBV7-8 and TRBJ1-5; a possible D gene is TRBD1 (5 bases). Germline assignment: CDR1 SGHVS and CDR2 FQNEAQ. Between the trimmed V and J ends, which lost 5 bases and 7 bases, there was a span of 18 bases. The CDR3 runs to 15 residues. The CDR3: CASSKPRERNQPQHF. The CDR3 DNA sequence: TGTGCCAGCAGCAAGCCCAGGGAAAGGAACCAGCCCCAGCATTTT.

This chain uses TRBV7-8 with TRBJ1-4, with TRBD1 identical over 8 bases. CDR1 and CDR2 from the germline V gene are SGHVS and FQNEAQ. This CDR3 has 18 residues. J was trimmed by 0 bases and V by 4 bases; bases with no gene match: 10. The chain's CDR3 is CASSWWTGTRATNEKLFF. The DNA for the CDR3 is TGTGCCAGCAGCTGGTGGACAGGGACGAGGGCAACTAATGAAAAACTGTTTTTT.

This chain joins TRBV20-1 and TRBJ2-7, with TRBD1 identical over 11 bases. The CDR3 contains 15 residues. With 5 bases clipped from V and 4 bases from J, the junction kept 10 bases outside the gene matches. CDR1 DFQATT and CDR2 SNEGSKA come from the germline V gene (reference sequence). The CDR3 is CSADWPGQGDYEQYF. The CDR3 DNA is TGCAGTGCTGACTGGCCGGGACAGGGGGATTACGAGCAGTACTTC.

This chain joins TRBV30 and TRBJ2-1; a possible D gene is TRBD2 (5 bases). The germline gives CDR1 GTSNPN, CDR2 SVGIG (reference sequence). This CDR3 has 14 amino acids. V dropped 2 bases and J dropped 3 bases, with 11 bases sitting between them. The CDR3 sequence: CAWSRPGVYNEQFF. CDR3 bases: TGTGCCTGGAGTAGACCCGGGGTCTACAATGAGCAGTTCTTC. The entire variable domain, with the rest obtained from reference TRBV30 and TRBJ2-1, is as follows: SQTIHQWPATLVQPVGSPLSLECTVEGTSNPNLYWYRQAAGRGLQLLFYSVGIGQISSEVPQNLSASRPQDRQFILSSKKLLLSDSGFYLCAWSRPGVYNEQFFGPGTRLTVL.

The chain carries TRBV4-3 and TRBJ2-7; TRBD2 matches at 11 bases. V was clipped by 5 bases and J by 6 bases; unmatched bases: 12. Germline V CDR1 and CDR2: LGHNA, YSLEER. The CDR3 contains 16 residues. The DNA for the CDR3 is TGCGCCAGCAGCGCGGGTAGCGGGAGGGAAGGGGGCGAGCAGTACTTC. Translating gives CASSAGSGREGGEQYF.

The chain recombines TRBV20-1 with TRBJ2-7; D possibly corresponds to TRBD1 (6 bases). Germline lookup yields CDR1 DFQATT and CDR2 SNEGSKA (reference sequence). Trimming left V 1 base short and J 3 bases short, with 13 bases between. This CDR3 is 14 amino acids long. CDR3 loop: CSARVDSLFYEQYF. The CDR3 DNA is TGCAGTGCTAGAGTGGACAGCCTATTCTACGAGCAGTACTTC.

V is TRBV27 and J is TRBJ2-2, with D perhaps being TRBD1 or TRBD2 (5 bases each). V gave up 3 bases and J gave up 10 bases, with 18 bases separating them. CDR1 and CDR2 (germline): MNHEY, SMNVEV (reference sequence). The CDR3 sequence is 15 residues long. The CDR3 loop is CASSFSRAGGKELFF. The CDR3 coding sequence is TGTGCCAGCAGTTTTTCCAGGGCGGGTGGAAAGGAGCTGTTTTTT.

CDR3 region: CSSKCSTDTQYF. The CDR3 nucleotides are TGCAGCTCTAAGTGCAGCACAGATACGCAGTATTTT. The genes are TRBV29-1 and TRBJ2-3, with D hard to call. This CDR3 contains 12 residues. CDR1 SQVTM and CDR2 ANQGSEA come from the germline V gene. Trimming removed 8 bases at V and 0 bases at J, with 9 bases between.